This T cell receptor (beta chain) was captured by sequencing in a study of graft-versus-host responses after intestinal transplantation. Study background: Every transplant recipient was induced with anti-thymocyte globulin, then maintained on tacrolimus and steroids for 2 to 3 years.

Sequenced by immunoSEQ multiplex PCR; TCRdb stores in-frame clones only, minus some. Among about 94,000 clones, roughly nine tenths were seen once, and the ten largest hold around 0.53%. The CDR3 covers 15 residues. V dropped 2 bases and J dropped 2; count of bases not matched to a gene: 5. CDR1 MNHEY and CDR2 SMNVEV come from the germline V gene (reference sequence). Details on this clone: What it binds is unknown.

The chain joins TRBV27 to TRBJ2-7; TRBD1 agrees at 8 bases. The material was unstimulated CD8+ T cells sorted from spleen or lymph node cells, obtained before intestinal transplant. The clonotype comes from a human donor who received an intestinal transplant. CDR3 sequence reads: CASSLGQGPAYEQYF. The CDR3 DNA is TGTGCCAGCAGTTTAGGACAGGGACCAGCCTACGAGCAGTACTTC.